These T cell receptor beta chains were read from a single sample in a study of T-cell reconstitution after alpha-beta-depleted transplantation in children. TCRdb reprocessed the PCR reads via MiXCR and lists one record per CDR3 protein. The sample has 500,000 to 600,000 distinct CDR3 sequences; around a third are singletons. Specimen: PBMCs from the stem cell graft donor, collected from the stem cell graft. The receptors derive from a human donor who donated a stem cell graft to a child with aplastic anemia. CDR3s include the opening cysteine and the closing phenylalanine or tryptophan. The D gene is left open where the match is weak. A row's size may be missing; if present it is once, few, many or a size class.

J gene,V gene,clone size,D gene,CDR3 protein,CDR3 DNA
TRBJ2-3,TRBV29-1,few,NA,CSVRGTMDSGTDTQYF,TGCAGCGTTCGTGGGACGATGGATAGCGGCACAGATACGCAGTATTTT
TRBJ2-7,TRBV28,NA,NA,CASSLAPLYEQYF,TGTGCCAGCAGCTTGGCCCCCCTCTACGAGCAGTACTTC
TRBJ1-1,TRBV29-1,NA,NA,CSVQSPGTFGGTEAFF,TGCAGCGTTCAATCCCCGGGTACCTTCGGGGGCACTGAAGCTTTCTTT
TRBJ1-1,TRBV5-1,few,NA,CASSPGGITEAFF,TGCGCCAGCAGCCCGGGGGGGATCACTGAAGCTTTCTTT
TRBJ2-3,TRBV9,NA,NA,CASSVRDQTGDTQYF,TGTGCCAGCAGCGTAAGGGACCAGACGGGAGATACGCAGTATTTT
TRBJ2-5,TRBV20-1,few,NA,CSARVPGRRETQYF,TGCAGTGCTAGAGTCCCAGGGAGGCGAGAGACCCAGTACTTC
TRBJ2-1,TRBV10-3,NA,TRBD1,CAIRGREDRGNEQFF,TGTGCCATCAGGGGACGGGAGGACAGGGGCAATGAGCAGTTCTTC
TRBJ1-1,TRBV28,few,NA,CASSFVGAEAFF,TGTGCCAGCAGTTTTGTTGGGGCTGAAGCTTTTTTT
TRBJ1-1,TRBV4-2,NA,TRBD1,CASSQGQGNAEAFF,TGTGCCAGCAGCCAAGGACAGGGCAACGCTGAAGCTTTCTTT
TRBJ1-6,TRBV12-3/TRBV12-4,NA,TRBD1,CASQTGNSPLHF,TGTGCCAGCCAGACAGGGAATTCACCCCTCCACTTT
TRBJ2-5,TRBV12-3/TRBV12-4,NA,NA,CASSSAETQYF,TGTGCCAGCAGTTCTGCAGAGACCCAGTACTTC
TRBJ1-6,TRBV20-1,NA,NA,CSARDRGSYNSPLHF,TGCAGTGCTAGAGATCGCGGTAGTTATAATTCACCCCTCCACTTT
TRBJ2-3,TRBV3-1,few,NA,CASSRGTVTDTQYF,TGTGCCAGCAGCCGAGGGACGGTGACAGATACGCAGTATTTT
TRBJ1-6,TRBV7-2,NA,NA,CASSLVREHYNSPLHF,TGTGCCAGCAGCTTAGTAAGGGAGCACTATAATTCACCCCTCCACTTT
TRBJ1-4,TRBV7-2,few,NA,CASSSVDSRNEKLFF,TGTGCCAGCAGCTCGGTGGACAGTAGGAATGAAAAACTGTTTTTT
TRBJ1-5,TRBV18,NA,NA,CASSPSALNQPQHF,TGTGCCAGCTCACCATCGGCCCTCAATCAGCCCCAGCATTTT
TRBJ1-5,TRBV20-1,NA,NA,CSAGGGSGQPQHF,TGCAGTGCTGGCGGGGGTTCAGGCCAGCCCCAGCATTTT
TRBJ1-2,TRBV5-4,NA,NA,CASSLDTASFSRGYTF,TGTGCCAGCAGCTTGGACACCGCGTCTTTCTCCAGGGGCTACACCTTC
TRBJ2-3,TRBV20-1,NA,NA,CSASGGEGTDTQYF,TGCAGTGCTAGCGGTGGGGAGGGCACAGATACGCAGTATTTT
TRBJ2-1,TRBV7-2,few,NA,CASSLQNYNEQFF,TGTGCCAGCAGCTTACAAAACTACAATGAGCAGTTCTTC
TRBJ1-2,TRBV4-3,few,TRBD1,CASSPKQGYYGYTF,TGCGCCAGCAGCCCTAAACAGGGGTACTATGGCTACACCTTC
TRBJ2-1,TRBV6-5,NA,NA,CASSPNDNEQFF,TGTGCCAGCAGTCCCAATGACAATGAGCAGTTCTTC
TRBJ1-1,TRBV4-2,NA,TRBD1,CASSQIGTAAEAFF,TGTGCCAGCAGCCAAATTGGGACAGCCGCTGAAGCTTTCTTT
TRBJ2-1,TRBV29-1,NA,NA,CSVGLGPYNEQFF,TGCAGCGTTGGACTAGGACCCTACAATGAGCAGTTCTTC
TRBJ1-1,TRBV5-1,NA,TRBD1,CASSLVAGGGTEAFF,TGCGCCAGCAGCTTGGTTGCAGGGGGTGGGACTGAAGCTTTCTTT
TRBJ2-6,TRBV13,NA,NA,CASSQGEPGANVLTF,TGTGCCAGCAGCCAAGGGGAGCCCGGGGCCAACGTCCTGACTTTC
TRBJ2-2,TRBV7-2,NA,NA,CASSLAIQGELFF,TGTGCCAGCAGCTTAGCGATACAAGGGGAGCTGTTTTTT
TRBJ1-2,TRBV29-1,few,NA,CSVGPQGTNYGYTF,TGCAGCGTTGGTCCACAGGGAACCAACTATGGCTACACCTTC
TRBJ2-3,TRBV21-1,NA,NA,CASSKAGGPDTQYF,TGTGCCAGCAGCAAAGCGGGAGGGCCAGATACGCAGTATTTT
TRBJ1-2,TRBV12-3/TRBV12-4,NA,NA,CASSHAGGKANYGYTF,TGTGCCAGCAGCCATGCCGGGGGGAAAGCTAACTATGGCTACACCTTC
TRBJ2-7,TRBV29-1,few,TRBD1,CSAGQPSYEQYF,TGCAGCGCGGGACAGCCGTCCTACGAGCAGTACTTC
TRBJ2-3,TRBV29-1,NA,NA,CSALTPRGDTQYF,TGCAGCGCCCTGACGCCCCGGGGCGATACGCAGTATTTT
TRBJ1-1,TRBV20-1,NA,NA,CSAKWGVGQLNTEAFF,TGCAGTGCTAAGTGGGGAGTAGGACAGTTGAACACTGAAGCTTTCTTT
TRBJ1-2,TRBV6-1,NA,TRBD1,CASTPAQGAGYGYTF,TGTGCCAGCACCCCGGCACAGGGGGCAGGTTATGGCTACACCTTC
TRBJ1-2,TRBV29-1,few,TRBD1,CSVEQDRGHGYTF,TGCAGCGTTGAGCAAGACAGGGGGCATGGCTACACCTTC
TRBJ1-5,TRBV28,NA,NA,CASRYTGFSNQPQHF,TGTGCCAGCAGGTACACAGGGTTTAGCAATCAGCCCCAGCATTTT